The sequence of this T cell receptor (beta chain) was determined in a study of blood T cell repertoires in COVID-19. Those enrolled, adults aged 18 to 89 years, came from about two dozen US areas. Cohort assignment relied on participant-reported clinical history. Method: immunoSEQ multiplex PCR; TCRdb's copy keeps in-frame clones and lacks some. The table shows 300,000 to 500,000 clones, with roughly 86% occurring only once. The CDR3 sequence is 19 residues long. V shed 3 bases and J 5 bases; nucleotides not matched to a gene: 15. In germline, CDR1 is SGHDT, CDR2 YYEEEE. The chain combines TRBV5-6 with TRBJ2-5; 14 bases map to TRBD2. The specimen was PBMCs or T cells enriched from blood (not recorded which). This TCR derives from a woman in her thirties or forties with acute COVID-19. CDR3 nucleotide sequence: TGTGCCAGCAGCTGGGGTGGACTAGCGGGGGGCGGCCTATCGGAGACCCAGTACTTC. Translated: CASSWGGLAGGGLSETQYF.